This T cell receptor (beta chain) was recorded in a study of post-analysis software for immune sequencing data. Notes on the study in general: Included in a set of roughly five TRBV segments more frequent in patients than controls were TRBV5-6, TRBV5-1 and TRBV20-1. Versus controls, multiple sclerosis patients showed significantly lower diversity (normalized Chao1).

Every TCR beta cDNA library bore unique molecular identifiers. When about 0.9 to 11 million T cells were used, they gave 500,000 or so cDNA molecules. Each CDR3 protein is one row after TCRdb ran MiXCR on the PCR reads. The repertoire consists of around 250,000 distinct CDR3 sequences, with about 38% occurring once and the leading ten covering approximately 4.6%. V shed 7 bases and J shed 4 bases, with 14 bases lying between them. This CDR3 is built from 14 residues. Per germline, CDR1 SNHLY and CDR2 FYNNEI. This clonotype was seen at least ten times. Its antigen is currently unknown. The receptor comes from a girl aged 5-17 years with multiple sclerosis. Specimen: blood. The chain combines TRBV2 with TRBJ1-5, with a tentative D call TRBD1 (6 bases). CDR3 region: CASKVTTGNQPQHF. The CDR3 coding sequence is TGTGCCAGCAAGGTTACGACAGGAAATCAGCCCCAGCATTTT.